The 18 T cell receptor beta chains below come from one sample, sequenced in a study of blood T cell repertoires in COVID-19. Generated by immunoSEQ multiplex PCR, the TCRdb table keeps only in-frame clones and is missing some. The sample consists of fewer than 70,000 clones, 75% to 90% of them appearing once. Sequenced material: peripheral blood. The receptors derive from a human donor in a cohort sampled during active COVID-19.

The chain combines TRBV11-2 with TRBJ2-1; D is undetermined. The CDR3 runs 16 residues. V was pared by 2 bases and J by 0 bases, with 11 bases between. In germline, CDR1 is SGHAT, CDR2 FQNNGV. The CDR3 DNA reads as TGTGCCAGCAGCTTACAGGCCAGTAGCTCCTACAATGAGCAGTTCTTC. This gives the protein CASSLQASSSYNEQFF.

This chain uses TRBV7-9 with TRBJ2-3, with TRBD1 matching over 9 bases. The length of the CDR3 is 14 residues. The germline V gene has CDR1 SEHNR and CDR2 FQNEAQ (reference sequence). After removal of 6 bases from V and 0 bases from J, the junction contained 1 base not matched to a gene. CDR3 in amino acids: CASRQGASTDTQYF. CDR3 nucleotide sequence: TGTGCCAGCAGACAGGGGGCGAGCACAGATACGCAGTATTTT.

The CDR3 DNA is TGTGCCAGTAGTATAGATTGGGACAGGGGGCGCGAGCAGTACTTC. Amino acid sequence: CASSIDWDRGREQYF. The V gene is TRBV19, the J gene TRBJ2-7; 12 nucleotides line up with TRBD1. In germline, CDR1 is LNHDA, CDR2 SQIVND (reference sequence). This CDR3 region has 15 residues. The V gene end was trimmed by 0 bases and the J gene end by 6 bases; junction bases not matched to a gene: 3.

J is TRBJ2-3 and V is TRBV5-1; D is unresolved. Trimming left V 3 bases short and J 1 base short, with 9 bases between. The germline V gene encodes CDR1 SGHRS and CDR2 YFSETQ. The CDR3 is 14 residues long. The CDR3 bases are TGCGCCAGCAGCTCCACCTCGGGCACAGATACGCAGTATTTT. Translation: CASSSTSGTDTQYF.

The chain couples TRBV29-1 to TRBJ2-5; tentative D call: TRBD1 (6 bases). CDR3 length: 13 residues. Germline CDR1 SQVTM, CDR2 ANQGSEA. Trimming took off 3 bases at V and 5 bases at J, with 13 bases between the two ends. The CDR3 DNA is TGCAGCGTTGACAGGGGCCGAAGGGAGACCCAGTACTTC. Protein product: CSVDRGRRETQYF.

The chain is built from TRBV2 and TRBJ2-3, with 9 bases aligning to TRBD1. The CDR3 is made up of 14 amino acids. V lost 6 bases to trimming and J lost 3 bases; unmatched junction nucleotides: 4. CDR1 SNHLY and CDR2 FYNNEI come from the germline V gene. The CDR3 region has the DNA TGTGCCAGCAGAGCTGGGACAGGGACAGATACGCAGTATTTT. Amino acid sequence: CASRAGTGTDTQYF.

The rearrangement links TRBV4-2 to TRBJ2-3, with D possibly matching TRBD1 (6 bases). There are 15 residues in the CDR3. Germline CDR1 and CDR2: LGHNA and YNFKEQ. Trimming took off 1 base at V and 5 bases at J, with 13 bases between the two ends. CDR3 in amino acids: CASSQVAGAKDTQYF. The CDR3 bases are TGTGCCAGCAGCCAAGTGGCAGGGGCAAAAGATACGCAGTATTTT.

In its sample, this clone ranks as medium-sized. The J gene is TRBJ1-2, the V gene TRBV6-2 or TRBV6-3; possible D gene TRBD1, 6 bases. The CDR3 has 15 residues. The ends were cut back, 2 bases at V and 5 bases at J, with 15 bases in the middle. Germline loops: CDR1 MNHEY, CDR2 SVGEGT. Written as DNA, the CDR3 is TGTGCCAGCAGTTACATCCCACAGGGAAGATATGGCTACACCTTC. Protein: CASSYIPQGRYGYTF.

J is TRBJ2-1 and V is TRBV5-4; 10 bases are a match to TRBD2. In germline, CDR1 is SGHNT, CDR2 YYREEE (reference sequence). The CDR3 covers 13 residues. Trimming removed 8 bases from V and 10 bases from J; junction bases left unmatched: 9. The CDR3 sequence is CASHLAGVSEQFF. The CDR3, as DNA: TGTGCCAGTCACCTAGCGGGAGTTAGCGAGCAGTTCTTC. Based on the CDR3 plus reference TRBV5-4 and TRBJ2-1, the full variable domain is ETGVTQSPTHLIKTRGQQVTLRCSSQSGHNTVSWYQQALGQGPQFIFQYYREEENGRGNFPPRFSGLQFPNYSSELNVNALELDDSALYLCASHLAGVSEQFFGPGTRLTVL.

This clone was seen once. J is TRBJ2-3 and V is TRBV18; D not certain. Germline V gene lookup returns CDR1 KGHSH and CDR2 LQKENI. V lost 0 bases to trimming and J lost 2 bases, with 6 bases between them. This CDR3 region has 14 residues. CDR3 in amino acids: CASSPPQITDTQYF. The CDR3, as DNA: TGTGCCAGCTCACCACCTCAGATCACAGATACGCAGTATTTT.

This chain joins TRBV3-1 (or the pseudogene TRBV3-2) and TRBJ1-5, with D perhaps matching TRBD1 (5 bases). Trimming pared 0 bases from V and 4 bases from J, leaving 7 bases between. CDR3 length: 14 amino acids. Germline values: CDR1 LGHDT, CDR2 YNNKEL (reference sequence). In DNA, the CDR3 is TGTGCCAGCAGCCAAGATTCAGGGAATCAGCCCCAGCATTTT. It yields the protein CASSQDSGNQPQHF.

The V call is TRBV2, the J call TRBJ1-4; D not resolved. CDR3 length: 13 amino acids. V was pared by 6 bases and J by 4 bases, with 9 bases between. Germline CDR1 is SNHLY and CDR2 is FYNNEI. This chain's CDR3 is CASSRVLNEKLFF. The CDR3 bases are TGTGCCAGCAGCCGGGTCCTTAATGAAAAACTGTTTTTT.

The V gene is TRBV6-5, the J gene TRBJ2-7; TRBD1 aligns across 7 bases. CDR1 MNHEY and CDR2 SVGAGI come from the germline V gene. This CDR3 comprises 14 residues. V lost 2 bases to trimming and J lost 2 bases; unmatched junction nucleotides: 3. CDR3 in amino acids: CASSYRDRTYEQYF. The DNA for the CDR3 is TGTGCCAGCAGTTACCGGGACAGAACCTACGAGCAGTACTTC.

The V call is TRBV9, the J call TRBJ2-1; TRBD2 agrees at 9 bases. This CDR3 spans 17 amino acids. The V and J ends lost 4 bases and 2 bases, in that order; junction bases with no gene match: 10. Germline V gene lookup returns CDR1 SGDLS and CDR2 YYNGEE. The CDR3 sequence: CASSPTLQRGAYNEQFF. In nucleotides, the CDR3 is TGTGCCAGCAGCCCTACGCTTCAGCGGGGGGCCTACAATGAGCAGTTCTTC.

CDR3 loop: CASSEGWEADTQYF. Here the CDR3 DNA reads TGTGCCAGCAGTGAAGGCTGGGAGGCAGATACGCAGTATTTT. This chain connects TRBV6-1 to TRBJ2-3; D is possibly TRBD2 (6 bases). The V and J ends lost 1 base and 4 bases respectively, with 9 bases between them. The CDR3 is 14 amino acids. The germline gives CDR1 MNHNS, CDR2 SASEGT.

This clone was seen a single time. The chain uses TRBV7-2 and TRBJ2-2; D gene uncertain. CDR1 is SGHTA and CDR2 is FQGNSA in the germline V gene. V was cut by 1 base and J by 2 bases, with 5 bases left in between. The CDR3 extends over 14 amino acids. CDR3 coding DNA: TGTGCCAGCAGCTTAGTCAGTAACACCGGGGAGCTGTTTTTT. Encoded protein: CASSLVSNTGELFF.

The gene calls are TRBV4-1 and TRBJ2-7, with D possibly TRBD2 on 6 matching bases. V lost 0 bases to trimming and J lost 12 bases, with 21 bases between them. The V gene's germline CDR1 is MGHRA and CDR2 YSYEKL. This CDR3 has 15 residues. CDR3 coding DNA: TGCGCCAGCAGCCAAGATTGGGGACTCATGACCGGGGCGTACTTC. It translates to CASSQDWGLMTGAYF.

The CDR3, as DNA: TGTGCCAGCAGTTACTCCGAGCTTACGGGGACCCAGTACTTC. It encodes CASSYSELTGTQYF. The chain is built from TRBV6-6 and TRBJ2-5; D ambiguous. V shed 0 bases and J shed 7 bases, with 12 bases lying between them. The CDR3 has 14 amino acids. CDR1 and CDR2 (germline): MNHNY, SVGAGI (reference sequence).